These T cell receptor beta chains were read from a single sample in a study of blood T cell repertoires in COVID-19. Sequencing used immunoSEQ multiplex PCR; TCRdb keeps in-frame clones, though not all of them. In the table there are 300,000 to 400,000 clones, more than 85% of which are singletons. The sequencing sample was made of PBMCs or T cells enriched from blood (not recorded which). These receptors all come from a woman under 40 who had been exposed to COVID-19. Both conserved end residues are part of each CDR3. The D gene is left open where the match is weak. Size tells how often a clone was seen (once, few, many) or the class of an expanded clone, and some rows leave it out.

V gene	J gene	clone size	D gene	CDR3 DNA	CDR3 protein
TRBV23-1	TRBJ1-2	.	TRBD1	TGCGCCAGCAGTCAGGAGACAGGGGGCGGGAGCTATGGCTACACCTTC	CASSQETGGGSYGYTF
TRBV12-2	TRBJ1-3	.	.	TGTGCAAGTCGCCAAAAACAACCCTCTGGAAACACCATATATTTT	CASRQKQPSGNTIYF
TRBV13	TRBJ1-4	.	.	TGTGCCAGCAGCGCGGACAGAATTAATGAAAAACTGTTTTTT	CASSADRINEKLFF
TRBV3-1/TRBV3-2	TRBJ1-3	once	TRBD1	TGTGCCAGCAGGGAAACAGGGGGCGAGGGAAACACCATATATTTT	CASRETGGEGNTIYF
TRBV29-1	TRBJ2-6	.	TRBD1	TGCAGCGTGGAAGACAGGGTCTTAACCTCTGGGGCCAACGTCCTGACTTTC	CSVEDRVLTSGANVLTF
TRBV7-6	TRBJ1-1	.	.	TGTGCCAGCAGCTTATTGGGGGGGCGAAAGAACACTGAAGCTTTCTTT	CASSLLGGRKNTEAFF
TRBV7-3	TRBJ2-5	.	.	TGTGCCAGCAGCTTAAGCGGGGCTCAAGAGACCCAGTACTTC	CASSLSGAQETQYF
TRBV12-3/TRBV12-4	TRBJ1-1	.	.	TGTGCCAGCAGTTTTATTAACACTGAAGCTTTCTTT	CASSFINTEAFF
TRBV11-3	TRBJ2-6	.	.	TGTGCCAGCAGCCCAGGGGGGTCTGGGGCCAACGTCCTGACTTTC	CASSPGGSGANVLTF
TRBV7-2	TRBJ1-5	.	.	TGTGCCAGCAGCTTAGGACAGACCAATCAGCCCCAGCATTTT	CASSLGQTNQPQHF
TRBV3-1/TRBV3-2	TRBJ2-7	.	.	TGTGCCAGCAGCCAAGCCCCGACAGCCTCCTCCTACGAGCAGTACTTC	CASSQAPTASSYEQYF
TRBV27	TRBJ1-2	.	TRBD1	TGTGCCAGCAGTTTTGGACAGGGTAACTATGGCTACACCTTC	CASSFGQGNYGYTF
TRBV7-2	TRBJ1-2	.	TRBD1	TGTGCCAGCAGCTCCCGTGAGGGGGCTAGATATGGCTACACCTTC	CASSSREGARYGYTF
TRBV12-3/TRBV12-4	TRBJ2-1	.	.	TGTGCCAGCAGTGGAAGACAGTTCAATGAGCAGTTCTTC	CASSGRQFNEQFF
TRBV9	TRBJ2-5	.	TRBD2	TGTGCCAGCAGCGTAGTGGCGGGGGGTCTCAAAGAGACCCAGTACTTC	CASSVVAGGLKETQYF